Presented here are 13 T cell receptor beta chains from one specimen sequenced in a study of Graves' ophthalmopathy and Graves' hyperthyroidism (dated by TCRdb to 2017 to 2018). The instrument was an Illumina HiSeq 2000. For repertoire sequencing, the TCR beta CDR3 regions were amplified from RNA transcripts. The first round was an RT-PCR using HTBI primers with the Qiagen OneStep RT-PCR kit, and this first round was followed by a second-round multiplex PCR, then size selection and purification. TCRdb trimmed public reads at Q25 via fastp, called clones via MiXCR and kept in-frame beta chains. Rows matching on CDR3 protein sequence are summarized as one entry with the most common DNA and genes. Within this sample are around 1,200,000 distinct CDR3 sequences, with about 40% of them counted one time only. The biggest ten clones account for approximately 12% of the sample. Specimen: peripheral blood or thyroid tissue (not recorded which). Receptors originate from an adult man with Graves' hyperthyroidism.

This clonotype was detected a few times. The chain couples TRBV7-9 to TRBJ2-7; a weak D match, TRBD1 (5 bases). Germline-derived CDR1 and CDR2 are SEHNR and FQNEAQ (reference sequence). V dropped 0 bases and J dropped 1 base, with 13 bases sitting between them. The CDR3 contains 16 residues. CDR3 sequence (DNA): TGTGCCAGCAGCTTAGCATCCAGGGTAGGGTCCTACGAGCAGTACTTC. This translates into CASSLASRVGSYEQYF. The full variable domain, completed using reference TRBV7-9 and TRBJ2-7, is DTGVSQNPRHKITKRGQNVTFRCDPISEHNRLYWYRQTLGQGPEFLTYFQNEAQLEKSRLLSDRFSAERPKGSFSTLEIQRTEQGDSAMYLCASSLASRVGSYEQYFGPGTRLTVT.

In this sample, this clonotype turned up many times. The chain uses TRBV7-8 and TRBJ2-7; no clear D. This CDR3 region has 15 residues. With 0 bases removed from V and 3 bases from J, the gap between germline ends came to 12 bases. The V gene's germline CDR1 is SGHVS and CDR2 FQNEAQ. CDR3: CASSLARGQYYEQYF. Here the CDR3 DNA reads TGTGCCAGCAGCTTAGCGCGTGGTCAGTACTACGAGCAGTACTTC. The whole variable domain, remainder taken from reference TRBV7-8 and TRBJ2-7, is GAGVSQSPRYKVAKRGQDVALRCDPISGHVSLFWYQQALGQGPEFLTYFQNEAQLDKSGLPSDRFFAERPEGSVSTLKIQRTQQEDSAVYLCASSLARGQYYEQYFGPGTRLTVT.

This clonotype was observed a handful of times. The chain has TRBV4-2 and TRBJ1-4; D possibly corresponds to TRBD1 (5 bases). This CDR3 is 15 amino acids long. Germline V gene lookup returns CDR1 LGHNA and CDR2 YNFKEQ. The germline V and J ends were trimmed by 1 base and 3 bases, with 9 bases remaining between them. The CDR3 region is CASSQVWGSNEKLFF. The CDR3, as DNA: TGTGCCAGCAGCCAAGTCTGGGGGTCTAATGAAAAACTGTTTTTT.

The chain couples TRBV12-3 or TRBV12-4 to TRBJ1-3, with D maybe TRBD1 (5 bases). The V gene lost 6 bases and the J gene lost 14 bases, with 14 bases spanning the gap. CDR3 length equals 11 residues. The DNA of the CDR3 is TGTGCCAGCAGCGGACCGGGACCCGTATATTTT. Translated, it gives CASSGPGPVYF.

On this clonotype itself: This sequence may be a read error, since a much larger clone differs from it by one base. The rearrangement joins TRBV7-8 to TRBJ1-2; D gene ambiguous. Germline lookup yields CDR1 SGHVS and CDR2 FQNEAQ. Trimming pared 6 bases from V and 0 bases from J, leaving 8 bases between. There are 13 residues in the CDR3. The CDR3 DNA follows: TGTGCCAGCAGGTTCCTTGCTAACTATGGCTACACCTTC. This gives the protein CASRFLANYGYTF. Full variable domain (remainder filled in from reference TRBV7-8 and TRBJ1-2): GAGVSQSPRYKVAKRGQDVALRCDPISGHVSLFWYQQALGQGPEFLTYFQNEAQLDKSGLPSDRFFAERPEGSVSTLKIQRTQQEDSAVYLCASRFLANYGYTFGSGTRLTVV.

This clonotype showed up just a few times. This sequence joins TRBV20-1 and TRBJ2-5; 13 nucleotides agree with TRBD2. The length of the CDR3 is 14 residues. Germline CDR1 is DFQATT and CDR2 is SNEGSKA (reference sequence). J was trimmed by 4 bases and V by 6 bases; bases with no gene match: 5. CDR3 DNA sequence: TGCAGTGCCACTAGCGGGGGGGCGGGAGAGACCCAGTACTTC. Encoded protein: CSATSGGAGETQYF.

A remark on this clonotype: This may be a read error: a much more frequent sequence differs by one nucleotide. The chain employs TRBV15 and TRBJ2-5; D may be TRBD1 or TRBD2 (5 bases each). The germline V gene encodes CDR1 LNHNV and CDR2 YYDKDF (reference sequence). This CDR3 has 15 amino acids. Written as DNA, the CDR3 is TGTGTCACCAGCTCCACCCCGGGGCCCCAAGAGACCCAGTACTTC. It yields the protein CVTSSTPGPQETQYF.

This clonotype showed up many times. At one boundary the junction diverges from the germline segment, which might be a read error. The V call is TRBV20-1, the J call TRBJ1-5; TRBD1 might be the D (5 bases). The V gene's germline CDR1 is DFQATT and CDR2 SNEGSKA (reference sequence). The CDR3 runs to 15 residues. The CDR3 sequence: CSARGSDPGNRPQHF. As DNA, the CDR3 is TGCAGTGCTAGAGGATCGGACCCAGGGAATCGGCCCCAGCATTTT.

The sample holds many counts of this clonotype. J is TRBJ1-1 and V is TRBV20-1, with D hard to call. The CDR3 sequence is 12 residues long. Between the trimmed V and J ends, which lost 4 bases and 1 base, there was a span of 7 bases. Looked up from germline, CDR1 is DFQATT and CDR2 is SNEGSKA (reference sequence). DNA of the CDR3: TGCAGTGCTAATGAAAGGAACACTGAAGCTTTCTTT. Protein product: CSANERNTEAFF.

This clonotype was recorded at least ten times. This CDR3 reads CASSGQSQETQYF. For the CDR3, the DNA is TGCGCCAGCAGCGGACAATCCCAAGAGACCCAGTACTTC. The chain couples TRBV5-1 to TRBJ2-5; D might be TRBD1 (5 bases). CDR1 is SGHRS and CDR2 is YFSETQ in the germline V gene. V was clipped by 4 bases and J by 1 base, with 8 bases between them. This CDR3 has 13 residues.

Only a few counts were recorded for this clonotype. The V and J genes are TRBV6-5 and TRBJ2-7; D is unresolved. The CDR3 is made up of 15 amino acids. Per germline, CDR1 MNHEY and CDR2 SVGAGI. V was shortened by 0 bases and J by 3 bases, with 12 bases between the two germline ends. CDR3 nucleotides: TGTGCCAGCAGTTACTCTGTCCAGAATAACTACGAGCAGTACTTC. Translation gives CASSYSVQNNYEQYF.

This clonotype occurred a few times. The gene calls are TRBV4-2 and TRBJ2-7; D is unresolved. Germline V lookup: CDR1 LGHNA, CDR2 YNFKEQ. V was clipped by 1 base and J by 3 bases, with 10 bases between them. CDR3 length: 14 amino acids. The CDR3 nucleotides are TGTGCCAGCAGCCAAGTGCGAGAAGTCTACGAGCAGTACTTC. Its translation is CASSQVREVYEQYF.

This clonotype was found a few times. This sequence joins TRBV6-2 or TRBV6-3 and TRBJ1-6, with D hard to call. The CDR3 sequence is 17 residues long. CDR1 and CDR2 (germline): MNHEY, SVGEGT. V shed 7 bases and J shed 0 bases, with 16 bases lying between them. Written as DNA, the CDR3 is TGTGCCAGCACCCTCCCGGTTGGCCGCTCCTATAATTCACCCCTCCACTTT. As protein: CASTLPVGRSYNSPLHF.